The 8 T cell receptor beta chains below come from one sample, sequenced in a study of beta chain features in type 1 diabetes. Study-wide points: Moderate but significant shortening of TCRB CDR3s was recorded in all four CD4+ subsets from Type 1 diabetes patients.

Reverse transcription of all isolated RNA meant that expressed TCRB transcripts were sequenced. The assay was immunoSEQ multiplex PCR, and TCRdb's table has in-frame clones only and misses some. The sample includes 500,000 to 800,000 clones, roughly 12% of them seen just once. For these receptors, no antigen is known. Material for sequencing was naive CD4+ T cells from blood. These receptors were taken from a man aged 25 to 45 with type 1 diabetes.

This clone has only a few counts. CDR3 in DNA: TGTGCCAGCAGCGGTACAGGGGGCAACCCCGGGGAGCTGTTTTTT. Translating it yields CASSGTGGNPGELFF. This chain uses TRBV25-1 with TRBJ2-2; 9 bases map to TRBD1. Germline values: CDR1 MGHDK, CDR2 SYGVNS. Trimming at V came to 6 bases and at J to 6 bases, leaving 8 bases not matched to a gene. The CDR3 length is 15 residues.

V gene TRBV5-6 combines with J gene TRBJ2-3, with 11 nucleotides matching TRBD1. CDR1 SGHDT and CDR2 YYEEEE come from the germline V gene. The CDR3 is made up of 15 amino acids. Germline trimming cut 3 bases from V and 4 bases from J; bases unmatched to any gene: 4. The CDR3 reads CASSYPGQGADTQYF. In nucleotides, the CDR3 is TGTGCCAGCAGCTACCCGGGACAGGGGGCAGATACGCAGTATTTT.

The V call is TRBV7-3, the J call TRBJ1-6; D unresolved. Looked up from germline, CDR1 is SGHTA and CDR2 is FQGTGA. The CDR3 consists of 13 residues. V was cut by 2 bases and J by 13 bases, with 12 bases left in between. CDR3 residues: CASSLALAFPLHF. The CDR3 bases are TGTGCCAGCAGCTTAGCCCTAGCCTTCCCCCTCCACTTT.

This clone was counted a few times. This chain connects TRBV29-1 to TRBJ2-3; TRBD1 matches at 8 bases. With V trimmed by 5 bases and J by 2 bases, 9 bases remained unmatched. Germline V CDR1 and CDR2: SQVTM, ANQGSEA. The length of the CDR3 is 15 residues. Here the CDR3 reads CSVSNRGFTTDTQYF. The CDR3 coding sequence is TGCAGCGTTTCCAACAGGGGGTTCACCACAGATACGCAGTATTTT.

This clone appeared a few times. The chain joins TRBV30 to TRBJ1-2; D gene unclear. Trimming took off 4 bases at V and 3 bases at J, with 18 bases between the two ends. Per the germline V gene, CDR1 is GTSNPN and CDR2 is SVGIG (reference sequence). This CDR3 has 15 residues. This CDR3 is CAWTPGGSVYYGYTF. CDR3 coding DNA: TGTGCCTGGACCCCGGGTGGTAGCGTATACTATGGCTACACCTTC. Variable domain in full (rest from reference TRBV30 and TRBJ1-2): SQTIHQWPATLVQPVGSPLSLECTVEGTSNPNLYWYRQAAGRGLQLLFYSVGIGQISSEVPQNLSASRPQDRQFILSSKKLLLSDSGFYLCAWTPGGSVYYGYTFGSGTRLTVV.

V is TRBV7-2 and J is TRBJ2-5; D is unresolved. Germline V gene lookup returns CDR1 SGHTA and CDR2 FQGNSA. This CDR3 spans 14 amino acids. Between the trimmed V and J ends, which lost 5 bases and 1 base, there was a span of 11 bases. This CDR3 is CASSPQQSQETQYF. CDR3 in DNA: TGTGCCAGCAGCCCACAACAGTCCCAAGAGACCCAGTACTTC. Full variable domain (rest looked up from reference TRBV7-2 and TRBJ2-5): GAGVSQSPSNKVTEKGKDVELRCDPISGHTALYWYRQSLGQGLEFLIYFQGNSAPDKSGLPSDRFSAERTGGSVSTLTIQRTQQEDSAVYLCASSPQQSQETQYFGPGTRLLVL.

This clone appeared a few times. This chain connects TRBV6-6 to TRBJ1-2, with 9 bases aligning to TRBD1. Germline assignment: CDR1 MNHNY and CDR2 SVGAGI (reference sequence). This CDR3 comprises 14 residues. V dropped 7 bases and J dropped 8; count of bases not matched to a gene: 11. This chain's CDR3 is CASTQAGQGGGYTF. The CDR3 DNA is TGTGCCAGCACACAGGCGGGACAGGGAGGAGGCTACACCTTC.

This clone was seen a few times. The chain combines TRBV7-9 with TRBJ2-6; D not certain. Trimming left V 3 bases short and J 1 base short, with 7 bases between. Germline assignment: CDR1 SEHNR and CDR2 FQNEAQ (reference sequence). This CDR3 is 15 amino acids long. CDR3 bases: TGTGCCAGCAGCTTCAGGAGATCTGGGGCCAACGTCCTGACTTTC. Translated: CASSFRRSGANVLTF.